This T cell receptor beta chain was sequenced during a study of blood T cell repertoires in COVID-19. The table came from immunoSEQ multiplex PCR; TCRdb's copy has only in-frame clones and leaves some out. The sample lists 140,000 to 150,000 clones, 65% to 85% seen once, with over 7% in the top ten. The sequencing input was peripheral blood. The receptor was isolated from a man in his fifties or sixties with active or convalescent COVID-19.

CDR3 amino acids: CASSFRGGPEQFF. CDR3 in DNA: TGTGCCAGCAGCTTTAGGGGGGGCCCTGAGCAGTTCTTC. V gene TRBV6-5 combines with J gene TRBJ2-1; perhaps TRBD2 as D (7 bases). Trimming took off 6 bases at V and 9 bases at J, with 15 bases between the two ends. This CDR3 has 13 amino acids. Germline lookup yields CDR1 MNHEY and CDR2 SVGAGI.